A selection of T cell receptor beta chains follows, all from one sample in a study of blood T cell repertoires in COVID-19. Assay: immunoSEQ multiplex PCR; the TCRdb copy retains only in-frame clones and omits some. This repertoire shows 200,000 to 250,000 clones, around 87% found once; its top ten account for 9.5% to 13%. Sequenced input: peripheral blood. The receptors come from a woman aged 45-59 years with COVID-19, enrolled during active disease. CDR3s include the opening cysteine and the closing phenylalanine or tryptophan. D genes are given only for firm matches. Rows may omit the clone size; those that give it use once, few, many or a size class.

cdr3_aa cdr3_nt j_call clone_size v_call d_call
CASSSPPDSVYGYTF TGTGCCAGCAGCTCCCCCCCCGACAGCGTCTATGGCTACACCTTC TRBJ1-2 - TRBV7-9 -
CASSPTGGYTEAFF TGTGCCAGCAGCCCGACAGGGGGTTACACTGAAGCTTTCTTT TRBJ1-1 few TRBV9 TRBD1
CASSPPGWQPQHF TGTGCCAGCAGTCCCCCGGGGTGGCAGCCCCAGCATTTT TRBJ1-5 - TRBV12-3/TRBV12-4 -
CATSDTRQGSSYNEQFF TGTGCCACCAGTGATACCCGACAGGGAAGCTCCTACAATGAGCAGTTCTTC TRBJ2-1 - TRBV24-1 TRBD1
CASSDPGWGSYNEQFF TGCGCCAGCAGCGACCCGGGGTGGGGCTCCTACAATGAGCAGTTCTTC TRBJ2-1 - TRBV5-1 -
CASSPGTAQARAF TGTGCCAGCAGTCCTGGGACAGCTCAGGCCCGGGCTTTT TRBJ1-5 - TRBV12-3/TRBV12-4 TRBD1
CASSSVGGLSYNEQFF TGTGCCAGCAGTTCTGTAGGGGGCCTATCCTACAATGAGCAGTTCTTC TRBJ2-1 - TRBV6-6 TRBD1
CASSPWTGTNQPQHF TGTGCCAGTAGTCCTTGGACAGGGACCAATCAGCCCCAGCATTTT TRBJ1-5 - TRBV19 TRBD1
CASISNGHNSPLHF TGTGCCAGCATCTCGAATGGGCATAATTCACCCCTCCACTTT TRBJ1-6 - TRBV2 -
CASTLSGTNQPQHF TGTGCCAGCACCCTATCGGGGACAAATCAGCCCCAGCATTTT TRBJ1-5 - TRBV6-6 -
CASSPGTADGYTF TGTGCCAGCAGTCCCGGGACAGCTGATGGCTACACCTTC TRBJ1-2 - TRBV5-6 TRBD1
CASSSGQVWRDNEQFF TGTGCCAGCAGTTCGGGACAGGTTTGGAGGGACAATGAGCAGTTCTTC TRBJ2-1 - TRBV5-8 TRBD1
CASRTRQGADTQYF TGTGCCAGCAGGACCAGACAGGGCGCAGATACGCAGTATTTT TRBJ2-3 - TRBV6-5 TRBD1
CASSELMNSPLHF TGTGCCAGCAGTGAACTTATGAATTCACCCCTCCACTTT TRBJ1-6 - TRBV25-1 -
CASSERGGGQGLLQYF TGTGCCAGCAGTGAAAGAGGGGGGGGACAGGGCCTCCTTCAGTACTTC TRBJ2-4 - TRBV6-1 TRBD1
CASSPILGAMNTEAFF TGTGCCAGCAGCCCTATCCTAGGGGCCATGAACACTGAAGCTTTCTTT TRBJ1-1 - TRBV13 -
CATSLGGGYYGYTF TGTGCCACCAGCCTAGGGGGGGGATACTATGGCTACACCTTC TRBJ1-2 - TRBV15 -
CACTGASDTEAFF TGTGCCTGCACAGGGGCCAGCGACACTGAAGCTTTCTTT TRBJ1-1 - TRBV2 TRBD1
CASSYWQGLNTQYF TGTGCCAGCAGTTATTGGCAGGGACTCAATACGCAGTATTTT TRBJ2-3 - TRBV28 -
CASSITGQGNPYGYTF TGTGCCAGCAGCATCACGGGACAGGGGAATCCATATGGCTACACCTTC TRBJ1-2 once TRBV5-8 TRBD1
CAWVEYNEQFF TGTGCCTGGGTTGAGTACAATGAGCAGTTCTTC TRBJ2-1 - TRBV30 -
CASSLTGGIGVSPLHF TGTGCCAGCAGTTTAACAGGGGGGATCGGGGTCTCACCCCTCCACTTT TRBJ1-6 few TRBV27 TRBD1
CASSLEVRGYNSPLHF TGTGCCAGCAGCTTAGAGGTCAGGGGCTATAATTCACCCCTCCACTTT TRBJ1-6 - TRBV7-6 -
CASRNRGPNYGYTF TGTGCCAGCAGAAACAGGGGGCCCAACTATGGCTACACCTTC TRBJ1-2 - TRBV6-5 TRBD1
CASSRQGQAWEQFF TGTGCCAGCAGTCGACAGGGTCAGGCATGGGAGCAGTTCTTC TRBJ2-1 - TRBV28 TRBD1
CASSLTPTPGNEQFF TGTGCCAGCAGCTTGACGCCCACCCCCGGGAATGAGCAGTTCTTC TRBJ2-1 - TRBV11-3 -
CASSSPRLRTSGGVEQFF TGTGCCAGCAGCTCCCCCCGTCTTAGGACTAGCGGGGGGGTTGAGCAGTTCTTC TRBJ2-1 once TRBV7-6 TRBD2
CASSVTGPRTEAFF TGCGCCAGCAGCGTGACAGGGCCCAGGACTGAAGCTTTCTTT TRBJ1-1 - TRBV5-1 TRBD1
CASSEPGQGAGNTGELFF TGTGCCAGCAGTGAACCGGGACAGGGGGCAGGGAACACCGGGGAGCTGTTTTTT TRBJ2-2 - TRBV6-1 TRBD1
CSVAQVMNTEAFF TGCAGCGTGGCTCAAGTTATGAACACTGAAGCTTTCTTT TRBJ1-1 - TRBV29-1 -
CASSEAGWPQHF TGTGCCAGCAGTGAAGCCGGGTGGCCCCAGCATTTT TRBJ1-5 - TRBV6-1 -
CASRGQDEAFF TGTGCCAGCAGAGGACAGGATGAAGCTTTCTTT TRBJ1-1 once TRBV6-4 TRBD1
CASSLYRFRQFF TGTGCCAGCAGCTTATATCGGTTTCGACAGTTCTTC TRBJ2-1 - TRBV11-2 -
CASSIEGRVNQPQHF TGTGCCAGTAGTATCGAAGGCAGGGTAAATCAGCCCCAGCATTTT TRBJ1-5 - TRBV19 -
CASSVRGSHASGNTIYF TGTGCCAGCAGCGTAAGGGGCTCCCACGCCTCTGGAAACACCATATATTTT TRBJ1-3 - TRBV9 -
CASSLLTPQVYSPLHF TGTGCCAGCAGTTTATTGACACCACAGGTTTATTCACCCCTCCACTTT TRBJ1-6 - TRBV28 -
CASSLPGGINIQYF TGTGCCAGCAGCTTGCCCGGGGGAATAAACATTCAGTACTTC TRBJ2-4 - TRBV5-5 -
CASSSGTGPGEQFF TGCGCCAGCAGCTCCGGGACAGGGCCCGGTGAGCAGTTCTTC TRBJ2-1 - TRBV5-1 TRBD1
CATSSGQIQETQYF TGTGCCACCAGCAGTGGACAGATACAAGAGACCCAGTACTTC TRBJ2-5 - TRBV15 -
CASSLARTSSQYF TGTGCCAGCAGCTTAGCGCGAACTAGTTCGCAGTATTTT TRBJ2-3 - TRBV7-2 -
CASSMRGGATAETQYF TGTGCCAGTAGTATGAGAGGGGGGGCTACGGCGGAGACCCAGTACTTC TRBJ2-5 - TRBV19 -
CASSFLAGTYEQYF TGTGCCAGCAGCTTTCTCGCGGGGACCTACGAGCAGTACTTC TRBJ2-7 - TRBV11-3 -
CASSLASGVSSYNEQFF TGTGCCAGCAGCTTAGCAAGCGGGGTCAGCTCCTACAATGAGCAGTTCTTC TRBJ2-1 - TRBV7-2 TRBD2